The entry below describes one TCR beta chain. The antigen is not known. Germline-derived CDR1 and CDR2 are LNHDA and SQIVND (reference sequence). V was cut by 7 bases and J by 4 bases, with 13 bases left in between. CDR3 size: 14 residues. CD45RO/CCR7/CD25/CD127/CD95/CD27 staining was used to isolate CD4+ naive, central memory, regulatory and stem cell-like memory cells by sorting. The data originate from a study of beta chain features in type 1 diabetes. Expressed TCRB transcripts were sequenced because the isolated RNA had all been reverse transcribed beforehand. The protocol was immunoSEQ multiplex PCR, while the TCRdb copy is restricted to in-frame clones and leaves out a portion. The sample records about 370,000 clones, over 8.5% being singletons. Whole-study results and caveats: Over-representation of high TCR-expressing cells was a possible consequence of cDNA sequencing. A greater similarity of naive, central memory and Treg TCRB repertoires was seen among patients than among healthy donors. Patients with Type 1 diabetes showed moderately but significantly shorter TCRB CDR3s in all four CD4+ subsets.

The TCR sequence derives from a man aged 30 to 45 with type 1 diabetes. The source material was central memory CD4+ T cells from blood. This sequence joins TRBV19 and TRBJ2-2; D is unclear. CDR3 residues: CASTSWAATGELFF. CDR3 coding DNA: TGTGCCAGTACTTCTTGGGCTGCCACCGGGGAGCTGTTTTTT.